The entry below gives a single TCR beta chain sequence along with its context. Assay: immunoSEQ multiplex PCR; the TCRdb copy retains only in-frame clones and omits some. The sample contains 65,000 to 70,000 clones, 86% of which appear only once. Noted time point: baseline, week 1 (first vaccination visit). Documented treatment: pre-vaccination baseline after standard-of-care therapy. The data derive from a study of a mutant IDH1 vaccine in newly diagnosed glioma. The receptor's source is a young man with glioma. The sample in question was PBMCs, obtained from a glioma patient treated with radiotherapy, temozolomide or both.

CDR3 DNA sequence: TGTGCCAGTAGTATACTGGCAGGGGGAATTCCCCAGCATTTT. The encoded protein is CASSILAGGIPQHF. This chain joins TRBV19 and TRBJ1-5, with 7 bases aligning to TRBD1. This CDR3 has 14 amino acids. In germline, CDR1 is LNHDA, CDR2 SQIVND (reference sequence). The V gene end was trimmed by 2 bases and the J gene end by 10 bases; junction bases not matched to a gene: 8.